The clone carrying this TCR beta chain came up once. These data are taken from a study of technical replicates of blood from several donors. CDR1 is MNHEY and CDR2 is SVGAGI in the germline V gene. The CDR3 runs 14 residues. V gave up 7 bases and J gave up 2 bases; unmatched junction bases: 2. Sequencing was performed with immunoSEQ multiplex PCR; in TCRdb, only in-frame clones are kept and a portion is missing. The sample has tens of thousands of clones; more than 90% are singletons. This TCR derives from a human donor in good health. V is TRBV6-5 and J is TRBJ2-3, with 11 bases fitting TRBD2. Source material: T cells isolated from PBMCs. The chain's CDR3 is CASIAGGPTDTQYF. The CDR3 region has the DNA TGTGCCAGCATAGCGGGAGGGCCCACAGATACGCAGTATTTT.